This T cell receptor beta chain is from a study of T cells in Graves' hyperthyroidism and ophthalmopathy. In the study overall: Upon initial diagnosis and before any treatment, peripheral blood was collected.

Template material for amplifying TCR beta CDR3 regions consisted of RNA transcripts. A set of HTBI primers served as the primers for a first-round RT-PCR of the TCR CDR3. TCRdb reanalysed the multiplex PCR reads using MiXCR and keeps one entry per CDR3 protein. Here the sample spans roughly 400,000 distinct CDR3 sequences, approximately 14% being singletons. This clonotype was detected many times. CDR1 is MDHEN and CDR2 is SYDVKM in the germline V gene. The V segment lost 6 bases and the J segment 4 bases; nucleotides outside the gene matches: 8. The CDR3 loop spans 15 amino acids. The patients, who ranged from 18 to 65 in age, presented with newly diagnosed hyperthyroidism lasting under 2 months.

This sequence originates from a woman aged 18-29 years with Graves' hyperthyroidism that later progressed to Graves' ophthalmopathy. V and J are TRBV28 and TRBJ2-7; 11 bases map to TRBD1. Input material: blood. CDR3 sequence (DNA): TGTGCCAGCAGGCCGGGACAGGGGGTTAGGTACGAGCAGTACTTC. It encodes CASRPGQGVRYEQYF.